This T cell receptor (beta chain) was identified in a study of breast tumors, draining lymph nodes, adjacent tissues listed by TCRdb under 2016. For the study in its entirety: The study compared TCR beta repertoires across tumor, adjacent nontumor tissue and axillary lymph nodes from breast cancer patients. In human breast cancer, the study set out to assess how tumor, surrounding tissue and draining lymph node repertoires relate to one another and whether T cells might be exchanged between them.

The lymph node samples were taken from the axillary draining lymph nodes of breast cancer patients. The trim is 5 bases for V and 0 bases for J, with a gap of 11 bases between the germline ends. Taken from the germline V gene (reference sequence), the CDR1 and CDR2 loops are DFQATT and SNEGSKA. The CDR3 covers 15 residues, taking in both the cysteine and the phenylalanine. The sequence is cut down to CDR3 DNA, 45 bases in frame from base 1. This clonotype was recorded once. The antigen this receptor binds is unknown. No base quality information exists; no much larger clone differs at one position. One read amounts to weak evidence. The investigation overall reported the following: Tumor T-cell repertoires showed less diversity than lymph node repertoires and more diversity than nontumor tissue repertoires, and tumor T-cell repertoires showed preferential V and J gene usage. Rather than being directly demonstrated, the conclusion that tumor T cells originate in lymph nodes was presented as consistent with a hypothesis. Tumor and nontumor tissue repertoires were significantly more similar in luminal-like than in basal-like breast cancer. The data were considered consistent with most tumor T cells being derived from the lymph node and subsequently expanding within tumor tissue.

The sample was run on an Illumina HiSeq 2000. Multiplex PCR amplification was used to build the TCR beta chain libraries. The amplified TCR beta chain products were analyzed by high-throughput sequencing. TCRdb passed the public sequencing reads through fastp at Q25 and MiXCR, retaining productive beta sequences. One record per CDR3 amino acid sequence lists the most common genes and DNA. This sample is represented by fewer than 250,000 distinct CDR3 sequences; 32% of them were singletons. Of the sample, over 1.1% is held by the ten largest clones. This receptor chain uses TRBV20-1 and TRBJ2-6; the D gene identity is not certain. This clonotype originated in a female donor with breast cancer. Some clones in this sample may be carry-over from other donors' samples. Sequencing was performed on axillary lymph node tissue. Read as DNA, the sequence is TGCAGTGCTCCCGGGCTGTGCTCTGGGGCCAACGTCCTGACTTTC. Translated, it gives CSAPGLCSGANVLTF.